What follows are 14 T cell receptor beta chains derived from one specimen sequenced in a study of blood T cell repertoires in COVID-19. Only in-frame clones appear in the TCRdb table, and some are missing; sequencing was by immunoSEQ multiplex PCR. This table has about 280,000 clones, roughly 80% appearing once. Sequenced material: PBMCs or T cells enriched from blood (not recorded which). These receptors all stem from a man in his forties who had been exposed to COVID-19.

This rearrangement joins TRBV18 to TRBJ2-7; a weak D match, TRBD1 (5 bases). With 6 bases removed from V and 0 bases from J, the gap between germline ends came to 15 bases. The CDR3 extends over 15 amino acids. The germline V gene has CDR1 KGHSH and CDR2 LQKENI. The CDR3 loop reads CASSIAQGISYEQYF. The CDR3, as DNA: TGTGCCAGCTCTATTGCCCAGGGTATCTCCTACGAGCAGTACTTC.

This chain links TRBV24-1 with TRBJ2-2, with D possibly TRBD1 on 5 matching bases. The germline gives CDR1 KGHDR, CDR2 SFDVKD. The CDR3 covers 13 residues. V lost 8 bases to trimming and J lost 3 bases, with 9 bases between them. CDR3 in DNA: TGTGCCACCACCACAGGAGACACCGGGGAGCTGTTTTTT. This encodes CATTTGDTGELFF.

This chain connects TRBV2 to TRBJ2-1; D may be TRBD2 (5 bases). From germline, CDR1 is SNHLY and CDR2 FYNNEI. This CDR3 is 11 amino acids long. Trimming removed 11 bases from V and 10 bases from J, with 15 bases in between. CDR3 protein: CAGCLSGEQFF. The CDR3 nucleotides are TGTGCCGGGTGTCTTTCGGGAGAGCAGTTCTTC.

The rearrangement links TRBV6-5 to TRBJ2-5, with 7 bases fitting TRBD2. V was pared by 6 bases and J by 5 bases, with 12 bases of the junction left unmatched. There are 15 residues in the CDR3. In germline, CDR1 is MNHEY, CDR2 SVGAGI. CDR3 nucleotides: TGTGCCAGCAGATACCTGAGCGGGACGGCGGAGACCCAGTACTTC. Translation: CASRYLSGTAETQYF.

V gene TRBV9 combines with J gene TRBJ2-1; the match to TRBD2 covers 11 bases. The junction had 13 bases not matched to a gene; V was cut back by 5 bases and J by 6 bases. The length of the CDR3 is 17 residues. Germline V gene sequence: CDR1 SGDLS, CDR2 YYNGEE. CDR3 sequence reads: CASSESLAGGGGNEQFF. The CDR3, as DNA: TGTGCCAGCAGTGAAAGCCTAGCGGGAGGAGGTGGCAATGAGCAGTTCTTC.

In regard to this clone: A read error may account for a junction end that differs from germline. The chain uses TRBV20-1 and TRBJ2-4; D is perhaps TRBD1 (5 bases). The CDR3 runs to 11 residues. Per germline, CDR1 DFQATT and CDR2 SNEGSKA (reference sequence). The CDR3 loop is CSARDPPDSRF. CDR3 nucleotide sequence: TGCAGTGCTAGAGATCCCCCAGACAGTCGCTTC.

The rearrangement links TRBV6-5 to TRBJ1-2; a weak D match, TRBD1 (5 bases). CDR1 MNHEY and CDR2 SVGAGI come from the germline V gene. Trimming left V 0 bases short and J 0 bases short, with 11 bases between. The CDR3 contains 16 residues. CDR3 coding DNA: TGTGCCAGCAGTTACTCGGGGGGACCTTCTAACTATGGCTACACCTTC. The encoded protein is CASSYSGGPSNYGYTF.

The V and J genes are TRBV4-1 and TRBJ2-7; TRBD1 aligns across 11 bases. This CDR3 has 15 residues. Germline CDR1 is MGHRA and CDR2 is YSYEKL. Germline trimming cut 3 bases from V and 7 bases from J; bases unmatched to any gene: 8. The chain's CDR3 is CASSQDRGPLREQYF. The CDR3 DNA follows: TGCGCCAGCAGCCAGGACAGGGGGCCTCTTAGGGAGCAGTACTTC.

This chain connects TRBV25-1 to TRBJ2-5; D unclear. The CDR3 runs to 14 residues. V lost 2 bases and J lost 0, with 7 bases in between. The germline V gene encodes CDR1 MGHDK and CDR2 SYGVNS. The CDR3 is CASSEPQYQETQYF. The CDR3 nucleotides are TGTGCCAGCAGTGAACCACAGTACCAAGAGACCCAGTACTTC.

This clone occurred once. The CDR3 is CASSLGGGTEAFF. The CDR3 nucleotides are TGTGCCAGCAGTTTAGGGGGGGGCACTGAAGCTTTCTTT. V usage is TRBV28 and J usage is TRBJ1-1; possibly TRBD1 for D (5 bases). Per germline, CDR1 MDHEN and CDR2 SYDVKM. The V and J ends lost 2 bases and 4 bases respectively, with 8 bases between them. CDR3 length: 13 residues.

The V and J genes are TRBV4-1 and TRBJ1-2; a weak D match, TRBD1 (6 bases). Trimming took off 2 bases at V and 10 bases at J, with 17 bases between the two ends. The CDR3 is 14 amino acids. Germline V gene lookup returns CDR1 MGHRA and CDR2 YSYEKL. DNA for the CDR3: TGCGCCAGCAGCCAATACGTTCCGGGACAATCCTACACCTTC. It is translated as CASSQYVPGQSYTF.

This clone appeared a few times. The chain carries TRBV7-6 and TRBJ1-3, with a weak D call TRBD1 (6 bases). This CDR3 comprises 17 residues. CDR1 and CDR2 from the germline V gene are SGHVS and FNYEAQ. V lost 0 bases, J lost 3 bases, and 15 bases lay in between. The CDR3 loop reads CASSLAWLGARGNTIYF. In DNA, the CDR3 is TGTGCCAGCAGCTTAGCGTGGCTGGGGGCGCGTGGAAACACCATATATTTT.

This clone was recorded a few times. CDR3 residues: CASRRTGSGTEAFF. DNA for the CDR3: TGTGCCAGCAGACGGACAGGGTCTGGCACTGAAGCTTTCTTT. The genes are TRBV5-6 and TRBJ1-1; 8 bases agree with TRBD1. V trimming: 5 bases; J trimming: 4 bases; junction bases outside the gene matches: 7. CDR1 and CDR2 from the germline V gene are SGHDT and YYEEEE. This CDR3 is 14 amino acids long.

The V and J genes are TRBV14 and TRBJ2-2, with 8 bases identical to TRBD2. The CDR3 is 16 residues long. Trimming took 1 base from V and 5 from J; bases not matched to a gene: 6. Germline V CDR1 and CDR2: SGHDN, FVKESK. CDR3 in amino acids: CASSQVFSGSTGELFF. CDR3 bases: TGTGCCAGCAGCCAAGTGTTCAGCGGGAGTACCGGGGAGCTGTTTTTT.